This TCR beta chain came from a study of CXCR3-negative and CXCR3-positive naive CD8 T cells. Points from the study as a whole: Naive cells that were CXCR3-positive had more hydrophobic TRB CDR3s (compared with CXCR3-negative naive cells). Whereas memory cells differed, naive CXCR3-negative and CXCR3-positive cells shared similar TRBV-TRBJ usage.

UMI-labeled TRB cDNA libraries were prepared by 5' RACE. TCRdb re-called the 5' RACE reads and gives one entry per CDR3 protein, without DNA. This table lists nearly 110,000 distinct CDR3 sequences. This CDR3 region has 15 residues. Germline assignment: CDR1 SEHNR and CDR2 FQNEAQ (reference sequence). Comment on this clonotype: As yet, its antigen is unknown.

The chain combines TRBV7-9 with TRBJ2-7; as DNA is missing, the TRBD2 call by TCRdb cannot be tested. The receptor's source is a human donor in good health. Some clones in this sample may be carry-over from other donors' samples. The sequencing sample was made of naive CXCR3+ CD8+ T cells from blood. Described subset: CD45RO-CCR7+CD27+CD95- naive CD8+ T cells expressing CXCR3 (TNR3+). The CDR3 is CASRGLAGGSYEQYF.